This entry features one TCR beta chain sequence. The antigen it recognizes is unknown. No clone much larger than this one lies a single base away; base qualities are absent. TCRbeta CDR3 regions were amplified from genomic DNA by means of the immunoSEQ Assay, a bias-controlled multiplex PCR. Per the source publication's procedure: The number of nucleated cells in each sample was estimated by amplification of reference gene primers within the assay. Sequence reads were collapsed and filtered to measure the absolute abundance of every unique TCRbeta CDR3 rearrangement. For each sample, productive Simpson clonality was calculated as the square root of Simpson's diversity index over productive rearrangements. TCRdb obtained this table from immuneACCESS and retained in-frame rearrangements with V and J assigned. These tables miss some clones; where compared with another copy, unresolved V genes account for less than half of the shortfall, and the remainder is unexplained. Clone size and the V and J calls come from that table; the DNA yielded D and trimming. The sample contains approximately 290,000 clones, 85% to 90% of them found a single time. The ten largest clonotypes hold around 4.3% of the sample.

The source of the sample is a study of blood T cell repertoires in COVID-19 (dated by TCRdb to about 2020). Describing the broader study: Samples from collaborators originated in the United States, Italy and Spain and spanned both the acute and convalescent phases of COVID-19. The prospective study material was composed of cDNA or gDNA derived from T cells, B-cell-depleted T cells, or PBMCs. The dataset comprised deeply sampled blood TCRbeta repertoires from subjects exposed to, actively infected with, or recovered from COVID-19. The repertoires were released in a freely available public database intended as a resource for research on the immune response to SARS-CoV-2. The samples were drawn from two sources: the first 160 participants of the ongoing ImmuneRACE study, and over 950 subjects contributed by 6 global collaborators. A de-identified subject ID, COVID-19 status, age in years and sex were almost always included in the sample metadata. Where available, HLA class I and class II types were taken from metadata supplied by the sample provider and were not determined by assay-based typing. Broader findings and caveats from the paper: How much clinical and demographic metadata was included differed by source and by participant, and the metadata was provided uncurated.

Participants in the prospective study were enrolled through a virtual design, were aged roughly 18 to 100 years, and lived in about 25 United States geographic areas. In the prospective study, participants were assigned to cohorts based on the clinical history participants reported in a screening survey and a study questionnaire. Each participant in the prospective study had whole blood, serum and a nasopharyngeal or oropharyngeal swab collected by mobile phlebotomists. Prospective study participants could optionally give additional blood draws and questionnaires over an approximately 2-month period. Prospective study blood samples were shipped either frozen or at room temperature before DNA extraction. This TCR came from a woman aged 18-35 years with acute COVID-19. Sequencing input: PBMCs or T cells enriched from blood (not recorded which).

The CDR3 amino acid sequence is: CASSEGAGRIDEQFF. The DNA sequence is given as TGTGCCAGCAGCGAAGGGGCAGGGAGGATCGATGAGCAGTTCTTC. The chain employs TRBV9 and TRBJ2-1; matching of 6 bases hints at TRBD2 as the D gene. The germline V gene gives CDR1 as SGDLS and CDR2 as YYNGEE. From the cysteine through the phenylalanine, the CDR3 covers 15 amino acids. CDR3 DNA only is kept here, 45 bases in frame from base 1. V loses 3 bases of germline sequence and J loses 8 bases, and the interval between the two ends is 18 bases.